The TCR beta chain under discussion was sequenced for a study of control samples from healthy donors and cancer patients (dated by TCRdb to the early 2020s). Libraries were prepared through the immunoSEQ multiplex PCR assay. TCRdb provides this immuneACCESS table in a form limited to in-frame rearrangements. Some clones are lacking; in checked studies, under half of them reflect an unresolved V gene, and why the rest are absent is not known. This sample gives over 100,000 clones in total; approximately 92% of them show up just once. The top ten clones comprise roughly 2.1% of the sample. Including cysteine and phenylalanine, the CDR3 has 13 amino acids. Only the CDR3 DNA stays, 39 bases, in frame from base 1. V and J are truncated by 7 bases and 0 bases respectively, leaving an intervening sequence of 12 bases. Reading the germline V gene gives CDR1 SQVTM and CDR2 ANQGSEA. With regard to this clone: Which antigen it targets is not known. Base qualities are not provided; no much larger clone lies one nucleotide away.

This receptor was taken from a woman in her 50s in good health. This chain is built from TRBV29-1 and TRBJ1-1; TRBD1 is perhaps the D gene, given 6 matching bases. Sequenced: blood. The CDR3 amino acid sequence is: CSGWGQMNTEAFF. At the DNA level, the sequence is TGCAGCGGATGGGGGCAAATGAACACTGAAGCTTTCTTT.